What follows describes a single T cell receptor beta chain. This sample stems from a study of T cell responses to AZD1222 COVID-19 vaccine. Per the germline V gene, CDR1 is KGHSH and CDR2 is LQKENI. Trimming stripped 4 bases from V and 4 bases from J, with 16 bases between. This CDR3 region has 15 residues. Sequencing used immunoSEQ multiplex PCR; TCRdb keeps in-frame clones, though not all of them. Here the sample spans more than 85,000 clones, roughly nine tenths being singletons. The source was peripheral blood, collected on day 0 of AZD1222 vaccination. The sequence was collected from an adult in good health. V gene TRBV18 combines with J gene TRBJ1-1, with D possibly being TRBD1 (5 bases). The CDR3 loop reads CASSRIQDKGTEAFF. In DNA, the CDR3 is TGTGCCAGCTCACGTATACAGGACAAGGGCACTGAAGCTTTCTTT.